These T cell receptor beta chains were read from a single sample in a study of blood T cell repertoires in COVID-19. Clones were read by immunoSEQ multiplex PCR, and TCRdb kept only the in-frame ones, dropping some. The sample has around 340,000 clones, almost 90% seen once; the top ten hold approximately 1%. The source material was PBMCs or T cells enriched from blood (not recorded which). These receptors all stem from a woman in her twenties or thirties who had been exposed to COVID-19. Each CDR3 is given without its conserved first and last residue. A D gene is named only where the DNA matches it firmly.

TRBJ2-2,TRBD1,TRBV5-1,ASSLGSGQGGTGELF
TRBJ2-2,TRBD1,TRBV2,ASSLDRANTGELF
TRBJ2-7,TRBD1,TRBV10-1,ASSEWTGSYEQY
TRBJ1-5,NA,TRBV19,ASSNQGGNQPQH
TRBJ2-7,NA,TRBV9,ASSVGGDIYEQY
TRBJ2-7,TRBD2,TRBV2,ASNEREKGREQY
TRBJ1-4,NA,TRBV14,ASSRTGVTNEKLF
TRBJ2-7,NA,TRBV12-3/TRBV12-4,ASASGQLYEQY
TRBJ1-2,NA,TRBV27,ASSSPRLGYGYT
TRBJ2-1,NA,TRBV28,ASSPPGSRQF
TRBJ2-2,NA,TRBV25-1,ASSVSAGIKNTGELF
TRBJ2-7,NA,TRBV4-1,ASSQDGSDLIYEQY
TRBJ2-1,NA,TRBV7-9,ASSRGTQGAGGGYNEQF
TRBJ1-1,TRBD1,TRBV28,ASSFRGLGTEAF
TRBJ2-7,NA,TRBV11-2,ASSRGQSYEQY
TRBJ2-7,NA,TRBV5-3,ARSLLFPVVAYEQY
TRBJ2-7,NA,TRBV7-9,ASSYSGDEQY
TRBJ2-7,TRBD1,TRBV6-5,ASSYLGQNYEQY
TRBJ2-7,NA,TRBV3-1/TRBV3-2,ASSSEAYEQY
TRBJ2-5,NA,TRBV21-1,ASSKGGRDRETQY
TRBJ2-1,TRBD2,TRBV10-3,AISQGLAGRNEQF
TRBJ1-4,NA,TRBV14,ASSQREDLSGEKLF
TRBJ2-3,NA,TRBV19,ASSIERGPHTDTQY
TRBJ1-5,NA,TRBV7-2,ASTIGVYQPQH
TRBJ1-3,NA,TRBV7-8,ASSLFRVPGNTIY
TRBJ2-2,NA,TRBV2,ASLGRNTGELF
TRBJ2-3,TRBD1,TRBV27,ASSSGDRWGTDTQY
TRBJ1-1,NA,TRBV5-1,ASSGQNPIMNTEAF
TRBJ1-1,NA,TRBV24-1,ATSKGGTEAF
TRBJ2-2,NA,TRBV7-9,ASSLGGRNTGELF
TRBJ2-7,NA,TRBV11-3,ASSSARWSYEQY
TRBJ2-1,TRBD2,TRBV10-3,AISDGRGTSGPNEQF
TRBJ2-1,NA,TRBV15,ATSRGTFEFSYNEQF
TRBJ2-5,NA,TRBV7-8,ASKSRWTNPETQY
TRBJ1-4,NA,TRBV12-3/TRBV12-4,ASSRREELF
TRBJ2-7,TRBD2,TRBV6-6,ASSPRLAVSYEQY
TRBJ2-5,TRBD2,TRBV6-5,ASNSGGLQETQY
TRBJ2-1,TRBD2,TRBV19,ASSIFTSGSILNEQF
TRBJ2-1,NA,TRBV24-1,ATSDQNRVYNEQF
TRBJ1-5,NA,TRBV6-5,ASSYGTGSNQPQH
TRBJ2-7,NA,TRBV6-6,ASSYLAYEQY
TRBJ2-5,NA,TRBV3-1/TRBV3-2,ASRGSQETQY
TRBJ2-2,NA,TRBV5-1,ASKSGGSSLGGELF
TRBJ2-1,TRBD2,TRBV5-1,ASSLLGLAGGEQF
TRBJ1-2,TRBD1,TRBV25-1,ASSATGGRGGYT
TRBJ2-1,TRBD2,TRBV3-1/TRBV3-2,ASSLTSVDFNEQF
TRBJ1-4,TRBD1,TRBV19,ASRTGLNEKLF
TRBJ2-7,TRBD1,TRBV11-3,ASSPLRQGVPYEQY
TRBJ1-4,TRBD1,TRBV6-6,ASSDRQGGGEKLF
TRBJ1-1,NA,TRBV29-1,SVAIRGPREAF
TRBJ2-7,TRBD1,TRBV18,ASSPPGQGAHEQY
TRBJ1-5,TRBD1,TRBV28,ASSMDRGDQPQH
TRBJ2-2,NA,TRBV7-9,ASSPQGGVTGELF
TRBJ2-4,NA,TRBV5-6,ASSFRELIAKNIQY
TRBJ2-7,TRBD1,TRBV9,ASSVTGTGVREQY
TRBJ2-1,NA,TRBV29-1,SVATSLVEPYNEQF
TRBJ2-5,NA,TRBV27,ASSLGSGGETQY